This T cell receptor (beta chain) appears in the sequencing data of a study of blood T cell repertoires in COVID-19. Study background: From the United States, Italy and Spain came samples of acute and convalescent COVID-19. In each case, the material was cDNA or gDNA derived from T cells, B-cell-depleted T cells, or PBMCs.

Here immunoSEQ multiplex PCR was the method, and the copy in TCRdb shows in-frame clones only, minus some. The sample holds 300,000 to 450,000 clones, 85% to 90% seen once. As concerns this clone: Other DNA sequences from this sample encode an identical CDR3 as well.

Looked up from germline, CDR1 is MNHEY and CDR2 is SMNVEV (reference sequence). The V end was cut by 3 bases, the J end by 3 bases, with 6 bases between. The CDR3 contains 12 residues. This study enrolled people aged about 18 to 90 from approximately 24 US geographic areas. This clonotype was obtained from a woman aged 25 to 39 who had been exposed to COVID-19. This chain uses TRBV27 with TRBJ2-7; possible D gene TRBD1, 6 bases. The sequencing sample was made of PBMCs or T cells enriched from blood (not recorded which). CDR3 bases: TGTGCCAGCAGTTTGACAGGCTACGAGCAGTACTTC. This sequence encodes CASSLTGYEQYF.